These 9 T cell receptor beta chains originate from one sample sequenced in a study of cytomegalovirus exposure and HLA in healthy donors. The PCR employed 60 Vbeta primers together with 13 Jbeta primers. Some clones are missing from TCRdb's copy, which holds only in-frame ones; the method was immunoSEQ multiplex PCR. Of approximately 190,000 clones listed, 82% were seen once; the top ten hold 0.8%. Sequencing used PBMCs. The receptors stem from a woman younger than 30 in good health and CMV-seronegative.

The chain recombines TRBV7-3 with TRBJ2-5, with TRBD2 as a possible D gene (6 bases). CDR1 is SGHTA, CDR2 FQGTGA, per germline. Trimming pared 6 bases from V and 4 bases from J, leaving 12 bases between. This CDR3 comprises 13 residues. The CDR3 loop is CASSSPEGETQYF. The CDR3 nucleotides read TGTGCCAGCAGTTCGCCGGAGGGAGAGACCCAGTACTTC.

The chain combines TRBV5-1 with TRBJ2-7; D is perhaps TRBD2 (6 bases). Looked up from germline, CDR1 is SGHRS and CDR2 is YFSETQ. Trimming took 4 bases from V and 1 from J, leaving 12 bases between them. CDR3 length: 14 residues. This chain's CDR3 is CASSPGGRSYEQYF. DNA for the CDR3: TGCGCCAGCAGCCCCGGGGGAAGGTCCTACGAGCAGTACTTC.

The chain combines TRBV27 with TRBJ1-6; TRBD1 agrees at 7 bases. V lost 4 bases and J lost 7; bases outside the gene matches: 4. The germline V gene has CDR1 MNHEY and CDR2 SMNVEV (reference sequence). The CDR3 has 14 residues. The CDR3 loop is CASSSRDRNSPLHF. The CDR3 DNA is TGTGCCAGCAGTTCCCGGGACAGAAATTCACCCCTCCACTTT.

The rearrangement joins TRBV5-1 to TRBJ1-1; the D is unclear. CDR1 and CDR2 from the germline V gene are SGHRS and YFSETQ. This CDR3 contains 18 residues. V gave up 4 bases and J gave up 6 bases, with 28 bases separating them. The CDR3 nucleotides are TGCGCCAGCAGCCCCGGACTATCGCCGGTAAGGCGTGACGCTGAAGCTTTCTTT. It encodes CASSPGLSPVRRDAEAFF.

The genes are TRBV19 and TRBJ2-7; 10 positions match TRBD1. The CDR3 is 13 amino acids. Germline CDR1 reads LNHDA; CDR2 reads SQIVND (reference sequence). The V segment lost 3 bases and the J segment 6 bases; nucleotides outside the gene matches: 2. CDR3 DNA sequence: TGTGCCAGTAGTATCCGGGACAGGGGCGAGCAGTACTTC. It is translated as CASSIRDRGEQYF. Full variable domain (rest looked up from reference TRBV19 and TRBJ2-7): DGGITQSPKYLFRKEGQNVTLSCEQNLNHDAMYWYRQDPGQGLRLIYYSQIVNDFQKGDIAEGYSVSREKKESFPLTVTSAQKNPTAFYLCASSIRDRGEQYFGPGTRLTVT.

The chain couples TRBV10-1 to TRBJ1-3; 9 bases are a match to TRBD1. The CDR3 contains 17 residues. From germline, CDR1 is WNHNN and CDR2 SYGVQD (reference sequence). Germline trimming cut 8 bases from V and 3 bases from J; bases unmatched to any gene: 14. Here the CDR3 DNA reads TGCGCCAGCCAGCCCGCGGGACAGGGTGTTCATGGAAACACCATATATTTT. Translating gives CASQPAGQGVHGNTIYF.

The chain combines TRBV5-6 with TRBJ1-2; 7 positions match TRBD1. Germline CDR1 and CDR2: SGHDT and YYEEEE. This CDR3 has 16 amino acids. With V trimmed by 4 bases and J by 4 bases, 13 bases remained unmatched. The CDR3 coding sequence is TGTGCCAGCAGCATGGACAGGCTGTTCAACCCCTATGGCTACACCTTC. Translated, it gives CASSMDRLFNPYGYTF.

V and J are TRBV5-5 and TRBJ1-2; D is perhaps TRBD1 (6 bases). The V gene's germline CDR1 is SGHKS and CDR2 YYEKEE (reference sequence). The CDR3 extends over 17 amino acids. The germline V and J ends were trimmed by 4 bases and 2 bases, with 21 bases remaining between them. The CDR3 loop is CASSQEPNREPNYGYTF. The CDR3, as DNA: TGTGCCAGCAGCCAAGAACCGAACAGGGAGCCGAACTATGGCTACACCTTC.

V is TRBV4-1 and J is TRBJ1-5, with D perhaps matching TRBD1 (6 bases). This CDR3 has 15 amino acids. Germline V gene lookup returns CDR1 MGHRA and CDR2 YSYEKL. The ends were cut back, 3 bases at V and 3 bases at J, with 12 bases in the middle. The DNA for the CDR3 is TGCGCCAGCAGCCAGGATACAGGGATCAATCAGCCCCAGCATTTT. Its translation: CASSQDTGINQPQHF.